The TCR beta chain described here comes from a study of CD8+ T cells in alopecia areata. Turning to the study itself: Twice daily, treated patients received 5 to 10 mg of oral tofacitinib. Points from the study as a whole: In scalp and blood during tofacitinib, many expanded lesional clones persisted. Tofacitinib significantly brought down scalp clonality and expanded CD8+ clones among top 100.

The germline CDR1 and CDR2 sequences are LNHDA and SQIVND (reference sequence). Trimming pared 3 bases from V and 10 bases from J, leaving 10 bases between. The CDR3 is made up of 12 amino acids. Extraction of RNA preceded its reverse transcription into cDNA, which served as the sequencing template. Measured with immunoSEQ multiplex PCR; TCRdb has only the in-frame clones, and not every one. Of 100,000 to 140,000 clones listed, 84% are singletons. As regards this clone: Its antigen is not known.

Treatment: oral pan-JAK inhibitor, 5-10 mg twice daily. The chain is built from TRBV19 and TRBJ2-1, with D perhaps matching TRBD2 (6 bases). The specimen was CD8+ T cells sorted from blood, collected at week 24, from a patient treated with tofacitinib. The TCR comes from a human donor with alopecia areata. The CDR3 loop reads CASSMKGREQFF. The CDR3 coding sequence is TGTGCCAGTAGTATGAAGGGGAGGGAGCAGTTCTTC.